This T cell receptor beta chain was sequenced for a study of blood T cell repertoires in COVID-19. Overall study: Acute-phase and convalescent COVID-19 samples originated in the United States, Italy and Spain. Nucleic acid was either cDNA or gDNA, and it came from T cells, B-cell-depleted T cells, or PBMCs.

V lost 0 bases to trimming and J lost 0 bases, with 5 bases between them. This CDR3 has 14 amino acids. Per the germline V gene, CDR1 is SGHRS and CDR2 is YFSETQ. Authors' data handling: Amplification with reference gene primers provided the estimates of nucleated cell counts. The assay was immunoSEQ multiplex PCR, and TCRdb's table has in-frame clones only and misses some. V and J calls and clone size are copied from that table; D and trimming were computed from the DNA. This sample carries around 70,000 clones, roughly 82% of them seen once, and the ten largest clones take less than 2%. The sequencing input was peripheral blood. This chain joins TRBV5-1 and TRBJ2-3; D is unresolved. The receptor was derived from a woman aged 55-70 years with acute or convalescent COVID-19. In DNA form, the CDR3 reads TGCGCCAGCAGCTTGGATTCTAGCACAGATACGCAGTATTTT. This encodes CASSLDSSTDTQYF.